This T cell receptor beta chain was documented in a study of CD8+ T cells in alopecia areata. Overall study: Severity scores in treated patients reflected the percentage of scalp affected. Overall study results and limits: Higher clonality and more expanded CD8+ clones appeared in lesional than normal scalp. Expanded CD8+ clones among the top 100, as well as scalp clonality, were significantly decreased by tofacitinib.

Notes on this clone: The antigen is unknown.

Treatment given: oral pan-JAK inhibitor, 5-10 mg twice daily. Sequencing relied on a cDNA template that was reverse transcribed from extracted RNA. The data were produced by immunoSEQ multiplex PCR, yet TCRdb's version contains in-frame clones alone and is incomplete. Of approximately 210,000 clones listed, 60% were seen once; the top ten hold approximately 3.5%. Sequencing was performed on CD4+ T cells sorted from blood, taken at week 4, from a patient treated with tofacitinib. The receptor was isolated from a human donor with alopecia areata.

CDR3 in DNA: TGCAGCGCCAGACGTACCCTCAGGGACCTGGATGGCTACACCTTC. It yields the protein CSARRTLRDLDGYTF. The V gene is TRBV29-1, the J gene TRBJ1-2; TRBD1 might be the D (5 bases). Germline CDR1 and CDR2: SQVTM and ANQGSEA. Trimming shortened V by 7 bases and J by 6 bases, and 24 bases separated the two germline ends. The CDR3 runs 15 residues.